This T cell receptor (beta chain) was retrieved from a study of T cells after somatic rescue of genetic block. Sequencing was performed with immunoSEQ multiplex PCR; in TCRdb, only in-frame clones are kept and a portion is missing. This table has approximately 16,000 clones, about three quarters appearing once. This clone has just a few counts. The V gene's germline CDR1 is SGHRS and CDR2 YFSETQ. The CDR3 has 14 amino acids. The V end lost 0 bases, the J end lost 5 bases, and 11 bases lay between the germline ends. Sample: peripheral blood mononuclear cells (PBMCs). The V gene is TRBV5-1, the J gene TRBJ2-5; either TRBD1 or TRBD2 may supply D (5 bases each). The clonotype originates from a man aged 18 to 30. In DNA form, the CDR3 reads TGCGCCAGCAGCTTGGGCTTTGAGGGGGAGACCCAGTACTTC. It translates to CASSLGFEGETQYF.